This T cell receptor (beta chain) is drawn from a study of T cells expressing NK-cell markers. No DNA is given; TCRdb re-called the 5' RACE reads and lists each CDR3 protein once. This repertoire includes 500,000 to 700,000 distinct CDR3 sequences. Sequences were obtained from blood T cells: a sorted CD56 or NKG2C T cell subset, CD4+ or CD8+ T cells, or bulk PBMC T cells (not recorded which). This sequence originates from a young man in good health.

This chain's CDR3 is CASSPSVETQYF. The rearrangement joins TRBV12-3 or TRBV12-4 to TRBJ2-5; the TCRdb call, TRBD2, lacks DNA for checking. The CDR3 extends over 12 amino acids.